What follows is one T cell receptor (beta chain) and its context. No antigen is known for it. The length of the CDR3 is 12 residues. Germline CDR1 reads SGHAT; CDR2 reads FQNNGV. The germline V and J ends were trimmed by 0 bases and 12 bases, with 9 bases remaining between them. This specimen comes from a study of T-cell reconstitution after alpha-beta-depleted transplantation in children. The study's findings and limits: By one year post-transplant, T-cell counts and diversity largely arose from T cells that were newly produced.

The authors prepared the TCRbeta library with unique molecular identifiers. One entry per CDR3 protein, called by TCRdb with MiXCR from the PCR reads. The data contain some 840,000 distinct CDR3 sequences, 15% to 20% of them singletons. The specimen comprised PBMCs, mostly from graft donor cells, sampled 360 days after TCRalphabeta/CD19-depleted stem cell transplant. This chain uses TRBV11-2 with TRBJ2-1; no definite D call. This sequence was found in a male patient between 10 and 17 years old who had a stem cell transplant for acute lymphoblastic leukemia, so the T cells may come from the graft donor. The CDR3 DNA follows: TGTGCCAGCAGCTTAGATTTTGGTGCGCAGTTCTTC. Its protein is CASSLDFGAQFF.